A single sample gave rise to the 2 T cell receptor beta chains below, sequenced in a study of blood T cell repertoires in COVID-19. Data came from immunoSEQ multiplex PCR; TCRdb stores just in-frame clones and leaves some out. The table lists around 150,000 clones, 88% of them singletons. The sample comprised peripheral blood. Every receptor here comes from a man aged 50 to 59 with active or convalescent COVID-19.

The count of this clone is one. The V call is TRBV7-2, the J call TRBJ1-2; TRBD1 aligns across 9 bases. The germline gives CDR1 SGHTA, CDR2 FQGNSA. V was clipped by 1 base and J by 7 bases; unmatched bases: 13. This CDR3 spans 17 amino acids. For the CDR3, the DNA is TGTGCCAGCAGCTTAGTGCCGGGAGGACAGGACAGGGGTGGCTACACCTTC. Translated: CASSLVPGGQDRGGYTF.

This clone was counted only a few times. The V and J genes are TRBV28 and TRBJ2-7, with D possibly being TRBD1 (6 bases). From germline, CDR1 is MDHEN and CDR2 SYDVKM. Trimming removed 1 base at V and 6 bases at J, with 25 bases between. This CDR3 has 18 amino acids. DNA of the CDR3: TGTGCCAGCAGTTTATTGCCCGGGACAACTACTGACCGGCGCGAGCAGTACTTC. As protein: CASSLLPGTTTDRREQYF.